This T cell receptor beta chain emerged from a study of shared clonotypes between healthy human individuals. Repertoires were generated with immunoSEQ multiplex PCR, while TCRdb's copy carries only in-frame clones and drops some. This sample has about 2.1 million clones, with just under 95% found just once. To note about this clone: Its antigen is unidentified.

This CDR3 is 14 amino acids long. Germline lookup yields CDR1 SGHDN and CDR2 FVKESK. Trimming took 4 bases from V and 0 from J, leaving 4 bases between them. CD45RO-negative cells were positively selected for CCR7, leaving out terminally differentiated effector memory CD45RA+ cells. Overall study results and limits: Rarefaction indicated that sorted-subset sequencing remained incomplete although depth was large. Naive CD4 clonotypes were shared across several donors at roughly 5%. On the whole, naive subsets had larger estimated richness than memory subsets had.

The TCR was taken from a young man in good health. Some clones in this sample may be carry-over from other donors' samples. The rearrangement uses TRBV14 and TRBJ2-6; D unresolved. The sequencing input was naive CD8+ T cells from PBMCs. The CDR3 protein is CASSPDSGANVLTF. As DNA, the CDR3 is TGTGCCAGCAGCCCGGACTCTGGGGCCAACGTCCTGACTTTC.